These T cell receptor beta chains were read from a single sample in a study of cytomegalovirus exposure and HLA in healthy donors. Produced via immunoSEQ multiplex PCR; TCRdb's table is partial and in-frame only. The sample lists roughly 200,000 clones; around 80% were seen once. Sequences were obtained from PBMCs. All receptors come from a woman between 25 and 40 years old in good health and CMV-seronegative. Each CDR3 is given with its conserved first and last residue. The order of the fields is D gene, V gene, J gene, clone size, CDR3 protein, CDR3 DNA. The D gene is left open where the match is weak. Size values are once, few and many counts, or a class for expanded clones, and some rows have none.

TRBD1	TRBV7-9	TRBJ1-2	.	CASSPTGGHGYTF	TGTGCCAGCAGTCCAACAGGGGGACATGGCTACACCTTC
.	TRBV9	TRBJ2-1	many	CASSVRTNSNEQFF	TGTGCCAGCAGCGTCAGGACTAACTCAAATGAGCAGTTCTTC
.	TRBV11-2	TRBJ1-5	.	CASSLGDNLGQPQHF	TGTGCCAGCAGCTTAGGGGACAATTTAGGTCAGCCCCAGCATTTT
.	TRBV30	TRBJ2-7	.	CAWRLPGGFYEQYF	TGTGCCTGGAGGCTTCCTGGAGGGTTCTACGAGCAGTACTTC
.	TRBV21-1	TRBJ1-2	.	CASSNGGYGYTF	TGTGCCAGCAGTAACGGGGGCTATGGCTACACCTTC
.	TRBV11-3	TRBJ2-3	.	CASSLFRRDTQYF	TGTGCCAGCAGCCTTTTCCGCCGGGATACGCAGTATTTT
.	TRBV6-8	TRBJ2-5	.	CASSYSTGRRGLQETQYF	TGTGCCAGCAGTTACTCAACGGGACGCAGGGGCCTACAAGAGACCCAGTACTTC
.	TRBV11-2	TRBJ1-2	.	CASSPGRGGSTF	TGTGCCAGCAGCCCAGGACGGGGAGGAAGCACCTTC
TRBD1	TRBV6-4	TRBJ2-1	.	CASSAPLAGGGEQFF	TGTGCCAGCAGTGCCCCGTTAGCAGGGGGCGGTGAGCAGTTCTTC
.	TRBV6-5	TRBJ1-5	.	CASSLQASQPQHF	TGTGCCAGCAGCTTACAGGCGTCTCAGCCCCAGCATTTT
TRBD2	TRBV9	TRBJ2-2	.	CASSVEREGVGELFF	TGTGCCAGCAGCGTGGAGCGGGAGGGAGTCGGGGAGCTGTTTTTT
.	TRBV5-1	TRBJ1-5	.	CASSLEREQPQHF	TGCGCCAGCAGCTTGGAGAGGGAACAGCCCCAGCATTTT
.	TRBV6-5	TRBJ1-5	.	CASSVNSNQPQHF	TGTGCCAGCAGCGTTAATAGCAATCAGCCCCAGCATTTT
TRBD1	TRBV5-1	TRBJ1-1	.	CASSTGQGNTEAFF	TGCGCCAGCAGCACGGGACAGGGGAACACTGAAGCTTTCTTT
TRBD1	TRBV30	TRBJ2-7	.	CACLPPQGNYEQYF	TGTGCCTGTCTTCCCCCACAGGGGAACTACGAGCAGTACTTC
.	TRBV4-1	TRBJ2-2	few	CASSQGGGNTGELFF	TGCGCCAGCAGCCAGGGAGGAGGTAACACCGGGGAGCTGTTTTTT
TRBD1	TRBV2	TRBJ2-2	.	CASRDPGQPTNTGELFF	TGTGCCAGCAGAGACCCGGGACAGCCCACGAACACCGGGGAGCTGTTTTTT
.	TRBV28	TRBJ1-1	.	CASFIGGGTEAFF	TGTGCCAGCTTCATAGGGGGAGGGACTGAAGCTTTCTTT
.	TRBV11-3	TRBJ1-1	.	CASSLVGDTEAFF	TGTGCCAGCAGCTTGGTCGGGGATACGGAAGCTTTCTTT
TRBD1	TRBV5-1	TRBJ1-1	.	CASSLGQGALNTEAFF	TGCGCCAGCAGCTTGGGACAGGGGGCCCTGAACACTGAAGCTTTCTTT
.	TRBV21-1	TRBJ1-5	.	CASSSPGGNQPQHF	TGTGCCAGCAGCAGCCCAGGGGGCAATCAGCCCCAGCATTTT
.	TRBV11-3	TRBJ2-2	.	CASSLDTNTGELFF	TGTGCCAGCAGCTTAGACACGAACACCGGGGAGCTGTTTTTT
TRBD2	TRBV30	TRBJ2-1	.	CAWTGSGRVQFF	TGTGCCTGGACTGGTAGCGGGAGAGTCCAGTTCTTC
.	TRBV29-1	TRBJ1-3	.	CSVEDRGGVDVSRGNTIYF	TGCAGCGTTGAAGATCGGGGGGGCGTCGACGTATCTCGTGGAAACACCATATATTTT
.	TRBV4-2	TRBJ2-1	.	CASSRGAYNEQFF	TGTGCCAGCAGCCGGGGCGCTTACAATGAGCAGTTCTTC
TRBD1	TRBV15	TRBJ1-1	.	CATSRAAGGTEAFF	TGTGCCACCAGCAGAGCTGCAGGGGGCACTGAAGCTTTCTTT
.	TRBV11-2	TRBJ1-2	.	CASSLMGSGYTF	TGTGCCAGCAGCTTAATGGGTAGCGGCTACACCTTC
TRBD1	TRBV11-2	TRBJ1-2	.	CASSELTDRAPGYTF	TGTGCCAGCAGCGAACTCACTGACAGGGCTCCCGGCTACACCTTC
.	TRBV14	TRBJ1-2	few	CASSQGPSGNGYTF	TGTGCCAGCAGCCAAGGTCCTTCGGGGAATGGCTACACCTTC
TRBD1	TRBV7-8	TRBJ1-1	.	CASSNTGTANTEAFF	TGTGCCAGCAGCAATACCGGGACAGCGAACACTGAAGCTTTCTTT
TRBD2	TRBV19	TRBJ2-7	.	CASKATGRTYEQYF	TGTGCCAGTAAAGCAACCGGGAGGACCTACGAGCAGTACTTC
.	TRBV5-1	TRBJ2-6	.	CASSDPTGTGANVLTF	TGCGCCAGCAGCGACCCTACAGGGACTGGGGCCAACGTCCTGACTTTC
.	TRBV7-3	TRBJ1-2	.	CASSSSGGGYTF	TGTGCCAGCAGTAGTTCCGGCGGGGGCTACACCTTC
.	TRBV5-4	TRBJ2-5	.	CASSLGEETQYF	TGTGCCAGCAGCTTGGGTGAGGAGACCCAGTACTTC
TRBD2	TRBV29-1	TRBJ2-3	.	CSVPLGGGTDTQYF	TGCAGCGTCCCTCTGGGGGGAGGGACAGATACGCAGTATTTT
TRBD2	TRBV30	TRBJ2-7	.	CAWSVVAGRGEQYF	TGTGCCTGGAGTGTAGTAGCGGGAAGGGGAGAGCAGTACTTC
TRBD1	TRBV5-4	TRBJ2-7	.	CASSSLGTEGYEQYF	TGTGCCAGCAGCTCCCTAGGGACAGAAGGGTACGAGCAGTACTTC
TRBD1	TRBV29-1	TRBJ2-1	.	CSALDRAKGNEQFF	TGCAGCGCACTAGACAGGGCAAAGGGGAATGAGCAGTTCTTC
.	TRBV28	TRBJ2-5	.	CASSLYPRLQETQYF	TGTGCCAGCAGTTTATATCCGAGACTCCAAGAGACCCAGTACTTC
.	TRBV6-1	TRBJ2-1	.	CASSATVLDEQFF	TGTGCCAGCAGTGCGACAGTTTTGGATGAGCAGTTCTTC
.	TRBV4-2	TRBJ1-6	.	CASSQVSGEHSPLHF	TGTGCCAGCAGCCAAGTATCAGGGGAACATTCACCCCTCCACTTT
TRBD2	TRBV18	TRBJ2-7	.	CASSSALAGVIYEQYF	TGTGCCAGCTCCTCCGCCCTAGCGGGAGTTATCTACGAGCAGTACTTC
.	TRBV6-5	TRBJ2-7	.	CASSYGAGKEYEQYF	TGTGCCAGCAGTTACGGGGCGGGGAAGGAATACGAGCAGTACTTC
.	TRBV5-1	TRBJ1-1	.	CASSFQGGGTEAFF	TGCGCCAGCAGCTTTCAGGGTGGGGGGACTGAAGCTTTCTTT
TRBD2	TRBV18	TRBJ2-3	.	CASSPLTSGRATDTQYF	TGTGCCAGCTCACCACTAACTAGCGGGAGGGCAACAGATACGCAGTATTTT
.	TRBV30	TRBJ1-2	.	CASNQGRSYGYTF	TGTGCCTCCAACCAGGGCAGATCATATGGCTACACCTTC
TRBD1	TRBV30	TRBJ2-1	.	CAWLYGQGGRNEQFF	TGTGCCTGGTTATACGGACAGGGTGGGCGGAATGAGCAGTTCTTC
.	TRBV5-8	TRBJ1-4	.	CASSPERSRLNEKLFF	TGTGCCAGCAGCCCAGAGCGGTCACGCCTTAATGAAAAACTGTTTTTT
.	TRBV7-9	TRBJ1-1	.	CASSLVGRGKSTEAFF	TGTGCCAGCAGCTTAGTGGGGAGGGGTAAGAGCACTGAAGCTTTCTTT
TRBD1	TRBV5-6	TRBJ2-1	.	CASSSDRGGYNEQFF	TGTGCCAGCAGCTCGGACAGGGGGGGATACAATGAGCAGTTCTTC
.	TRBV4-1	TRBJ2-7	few	CASSQLEQGYEQYF	TGCGCCAGCAGCCAATTGGAACAGGGCTACGAGCAGTACTTC
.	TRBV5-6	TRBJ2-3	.	CASSKTVSTDTQYF	TGTGCCAGCAGCAAAACGGTTAGCACAGATACGCAGTATTTT
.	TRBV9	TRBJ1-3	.	CASSVGGSSLAFGNTIYF	TGTGCCAGCAGCGTAGGAGGGTCCTCCCTCGCGTTTGGAAACACCATATATTTT
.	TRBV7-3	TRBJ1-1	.	CASSISGDTEAFF	TGTGCCAGCAGCATCTCCGGGGACACTGAAGCTTTCTTT
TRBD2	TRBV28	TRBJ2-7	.	CASSQGGLAVLGQYF	TGTGCCAGCAGCCAGGGGGGACTAGCGGTGCTTGGGCAGTACTTC
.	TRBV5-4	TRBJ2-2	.	CASSQGGGELFF	TGTGCCAGCAGCCAAGGGGGCGGGGAGCTGTTTTTT
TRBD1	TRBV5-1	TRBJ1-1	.	CASQSGTGRDTEAFF	TGCGCCAGCCAATCCGGGACAGGGAGGGACACTGAAGCTTTCTTT
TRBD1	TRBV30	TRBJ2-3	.	CAWIDRGRTDTQYF	TGTGCCTGGATAGACAGGGGGAGGACAGATACGCAGTATTTT
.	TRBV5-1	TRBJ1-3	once	CASSLDGDSGNTIYF	TGCGCCAGCAGCTTGGACGGAGACTCTGGAAACACCATATATTTT